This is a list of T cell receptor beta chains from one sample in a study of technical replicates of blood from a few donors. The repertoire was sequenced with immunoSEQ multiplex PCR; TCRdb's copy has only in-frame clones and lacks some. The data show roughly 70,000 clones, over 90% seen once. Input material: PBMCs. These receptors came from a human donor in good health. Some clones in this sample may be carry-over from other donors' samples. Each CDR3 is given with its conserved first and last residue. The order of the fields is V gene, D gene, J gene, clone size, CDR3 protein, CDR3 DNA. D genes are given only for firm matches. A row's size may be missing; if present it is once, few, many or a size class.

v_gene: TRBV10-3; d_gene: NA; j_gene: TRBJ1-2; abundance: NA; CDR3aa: CAISESRVQQTNYGYTF; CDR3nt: TGTGCCATCAGTGAGTCGAGGGTACAACAAACCAACTATGGCTACACCTTC
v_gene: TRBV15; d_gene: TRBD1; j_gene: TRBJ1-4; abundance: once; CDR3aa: CATSRATGGNEKLFF; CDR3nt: TGTGCCACCAGCAGAGCGACAGGGGGCAACGAAAAACTGTTTTTT
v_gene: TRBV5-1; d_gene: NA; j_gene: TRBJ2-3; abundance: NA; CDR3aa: CASKLARSTDTQYF; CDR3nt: TGCGCCAGCAAGCTAGCGAGATCCACAGATACGCAGTATTTT
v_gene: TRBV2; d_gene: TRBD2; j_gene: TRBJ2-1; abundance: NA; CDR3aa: CASRPSGGYNEQFF; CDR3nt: TGTGCCTCCCGTCCTAGCGGGGGTTACAATGAGCAGTTCTTC
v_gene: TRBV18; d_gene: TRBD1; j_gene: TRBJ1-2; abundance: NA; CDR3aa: CASSPFGDRVYSYTF; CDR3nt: TGTGCCAGCTCACCATTTGGGGACAGGGTGTATAGCTACACCTTC
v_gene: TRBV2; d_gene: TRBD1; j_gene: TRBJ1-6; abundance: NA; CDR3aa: CASGETGGARNSPLHF; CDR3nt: TGTGCCAGCGGAGAGACAGGGGGCGCGCGGAATTCACCCCTCCACTTT
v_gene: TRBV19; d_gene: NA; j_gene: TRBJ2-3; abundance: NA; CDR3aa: CASSLIYTDTQYF; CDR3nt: TGTGCCAGTAGTTTAATCTACACAGATACGCAGTATTTT
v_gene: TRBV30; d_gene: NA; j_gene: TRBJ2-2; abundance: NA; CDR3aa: CARGAGELFF; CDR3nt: TGTGCCCGTGGAGCCGGGGAGCTGTTTTTT
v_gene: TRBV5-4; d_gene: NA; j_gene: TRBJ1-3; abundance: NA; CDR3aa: CASSPTLGGNTIYF; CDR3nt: TGTGCCAGCAGCCCTACCCTCGGGGGAAACACCATATATTTT
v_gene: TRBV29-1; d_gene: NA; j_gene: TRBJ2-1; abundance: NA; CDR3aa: CSVEGRLPGNEQFF; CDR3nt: TGCAGCGTTGAAGGTAGACTCCCCGGTAATGAGCAGTTCTTC
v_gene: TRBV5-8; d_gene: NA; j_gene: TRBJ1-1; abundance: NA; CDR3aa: CASSSRTGSTEAFF; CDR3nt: TGTGCCAGCAGCTCCAGGACCGGGAGCACTGAAGCTTTCTTT
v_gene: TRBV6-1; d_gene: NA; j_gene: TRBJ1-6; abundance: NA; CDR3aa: CASSDFLGARSPLHF; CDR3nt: TGTGCCAGCAGTGACTTTCTGGGGGCTCGGTCACCCCTCCACTTT
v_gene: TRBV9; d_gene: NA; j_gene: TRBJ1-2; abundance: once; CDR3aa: CASSVELGGNYGYTF; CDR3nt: TGTGCCAGCAGCGTAGAACTGGGCGGGAACTATGGCTACACCTTC
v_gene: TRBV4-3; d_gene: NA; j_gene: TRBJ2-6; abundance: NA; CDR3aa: CASSQVYSGANVLTF; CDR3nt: TGCGCCAGCAGCCAAGTATACTCTGGGGCCAACGTCCTGACTTTC
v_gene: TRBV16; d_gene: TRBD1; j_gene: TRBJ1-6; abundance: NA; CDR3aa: CASSGRWTGLNSPLHF; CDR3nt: TGTGCCAGCAGCGGCCGATGGACAGGGCTTAATTCACCCCTCCACTTT
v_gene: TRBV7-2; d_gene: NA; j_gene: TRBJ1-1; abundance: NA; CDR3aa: CASSSDRNTEAFF; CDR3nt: TGTGCCAGCAGCTCCGACAGGAACACTGAAGCTTTCTTT
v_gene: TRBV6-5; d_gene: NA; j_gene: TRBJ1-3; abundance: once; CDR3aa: CASSYSNSGIGDTIYF; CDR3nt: TGTGCCAGCAGTTACTCGAACTCGGGAATCGGGGACACCATATATTTT
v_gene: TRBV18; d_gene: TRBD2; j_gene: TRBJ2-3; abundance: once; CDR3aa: CASSPYGPGGTDTQYF; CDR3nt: TGTGCCAGCTCACCTTATGGGCCGGGAGGAACAGATACGCAGTATTTT
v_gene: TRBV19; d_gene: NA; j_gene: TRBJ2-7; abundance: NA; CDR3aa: CASSRDTTYEQYF; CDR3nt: TGTGCCAGTAGTCGCGACACGACCTACGAGCAGTACTTC
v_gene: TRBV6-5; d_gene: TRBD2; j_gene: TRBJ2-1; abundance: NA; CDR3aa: CASSSSSGGVDEQFF; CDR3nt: TGTGCCAGCAGTTCCTCTAGCGGGGGAGTCGATGAGCAGTTCTTC
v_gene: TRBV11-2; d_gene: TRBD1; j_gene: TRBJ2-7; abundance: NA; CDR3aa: CASSLPGTASLGQYF; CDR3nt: TGTGCCAGCAGCTTACCCGGGACAGCCAGTCTAGGGCAGTACTTC
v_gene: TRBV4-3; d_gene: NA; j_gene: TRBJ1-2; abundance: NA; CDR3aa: CASRAATNNYGYTF; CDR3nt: TGCGCCAGCAGGGCCGCAACAAATAACTATGGCTACACCTTC
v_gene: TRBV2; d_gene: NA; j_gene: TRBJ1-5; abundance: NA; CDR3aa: CASSGAPESNQPQHF; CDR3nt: TGTGCCAGCAGTGGGGCCCCGGAAAGCAATCAGCCCCAGCATTTT
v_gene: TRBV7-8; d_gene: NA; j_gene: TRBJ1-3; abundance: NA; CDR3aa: CASSLVVRQSSGNTIYF; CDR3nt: TGTGCCAGCAGCTTAGTGGTCCGACAGAGCTCTGGAAACACCATATATTTT
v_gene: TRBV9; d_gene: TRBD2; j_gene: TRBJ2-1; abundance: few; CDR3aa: CASATSGSLKGQFF; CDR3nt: TGTGCCAGCGCGACTAGCGGGAGCTTGAAGGGGCAGTTCTTC
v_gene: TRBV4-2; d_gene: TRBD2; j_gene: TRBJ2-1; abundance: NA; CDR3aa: CASSQEIKRGLNEQFF; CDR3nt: TGTGCCAGCAGCCAAGAGATCAAGCGGGGGTTGAATGAGCAGTTCTTC
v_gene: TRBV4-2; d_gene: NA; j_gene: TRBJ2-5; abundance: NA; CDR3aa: CASSPLHSSRTQYF; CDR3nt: TGTGCCAGCAGCCCCCTCCATAGTTCGAGGACCCAGTACTTC
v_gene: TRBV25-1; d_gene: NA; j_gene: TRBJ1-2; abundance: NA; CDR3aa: CASSAGPNYGYTF; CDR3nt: TGTGCCAGCAGTGCAGGCCCTAACTATGGCTACACCTTC
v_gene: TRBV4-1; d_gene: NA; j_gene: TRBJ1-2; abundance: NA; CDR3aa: CASSQDRSRKWINYGYTF; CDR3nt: TGCGCCAGCAGCCAAGATCGTAGCCGAAAGTGGATTAACTATGGCTACACCTTC
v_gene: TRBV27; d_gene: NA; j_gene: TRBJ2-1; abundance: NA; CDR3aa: CASAELSRYNEQFF; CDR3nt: TGTGCCAGCGCCGAGTTGTCGCGCTACAATGAGCAGTTCTTC
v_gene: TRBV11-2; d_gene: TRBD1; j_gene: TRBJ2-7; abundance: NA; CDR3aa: CASSLDRVYEQYF; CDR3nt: TGTGCCAGCAGCCTTGACAGGGTCTACGAGCAGTACTTC
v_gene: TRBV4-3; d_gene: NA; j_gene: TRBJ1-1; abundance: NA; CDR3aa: CASSQVGGAGRTEAFF; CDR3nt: TGCGCCAGCAGCCAAGTGGGTGGAGCAGGGAGGACTGAAGCTTTCTTT
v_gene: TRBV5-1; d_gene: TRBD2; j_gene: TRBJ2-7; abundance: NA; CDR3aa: CASSLGSAGGAYEQYF; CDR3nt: TGCGCCAGCAGCTTGGGGTCAGCGGGGGGAGCCTACGAGCAGTACTTC
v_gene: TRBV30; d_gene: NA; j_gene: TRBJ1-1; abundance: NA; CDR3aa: CAWTMGALTEAFF; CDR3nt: TGTGCCTGGACCATGGGGGCTTTAACTGAAGCTTTCTTT
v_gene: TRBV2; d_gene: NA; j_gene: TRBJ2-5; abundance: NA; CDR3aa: CASGRGERQTQYF; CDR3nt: TGTGCCAGCGGTAGGGGCGAGCGTCAGACCCAGTACTTC
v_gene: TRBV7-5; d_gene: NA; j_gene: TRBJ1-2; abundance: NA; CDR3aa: CVRSLSRGPYGYTF; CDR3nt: TGTGTCAGAAGCTTAAGCAGGGGCCCATATGGCTACACCTTC
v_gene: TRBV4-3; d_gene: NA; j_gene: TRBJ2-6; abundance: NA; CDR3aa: CASSPRGLGQRANVLTF; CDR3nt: TGCGCCAGCAGCCCTCGCGGACTCGGCCAGAGGGCCAACGTCCTGACTTTC
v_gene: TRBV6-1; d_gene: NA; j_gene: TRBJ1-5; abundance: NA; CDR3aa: CASSEQGYRPQHF; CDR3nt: TGTGCCAGCAGTGAACAGGGGTATAGGCCCCAGCATTTT
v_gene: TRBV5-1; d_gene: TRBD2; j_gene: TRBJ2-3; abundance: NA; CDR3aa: CASSREGAGRQDTQYF; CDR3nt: TGCGCCAGCAGCCGGGAGGGAGCGGGGCGTCAAGATACGCAGTATTTT
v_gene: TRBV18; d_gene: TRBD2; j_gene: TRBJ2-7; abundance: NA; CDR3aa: CASSPGLAYEQYF; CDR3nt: TGTGCCAGCTCACCCGGACTAGCCTACGAGCAGTACTTC
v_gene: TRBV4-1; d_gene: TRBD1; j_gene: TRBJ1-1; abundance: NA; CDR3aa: CASSSRTGNMNTEAFF; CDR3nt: TGCGCCAGCAGCTCCAGGACAGGGAACATGAACACTGAAGCTTTCTTT
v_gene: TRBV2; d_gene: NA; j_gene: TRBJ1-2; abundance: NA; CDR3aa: CASILDRDYGYTF; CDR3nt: NA
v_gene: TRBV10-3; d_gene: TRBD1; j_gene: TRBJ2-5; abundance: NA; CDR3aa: CAISAGTGAFETQYF; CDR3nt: TGTGCCATCAGTGCGGGGACAGGGGCCTTCGAGACCCAGTACTTC
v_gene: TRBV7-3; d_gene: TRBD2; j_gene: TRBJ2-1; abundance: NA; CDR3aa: CASSKYAGGLNEQFF; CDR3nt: TGTGCCAGCAGCAAATACGCGGGGGGGCTCAATGAGCAGTTCTTC
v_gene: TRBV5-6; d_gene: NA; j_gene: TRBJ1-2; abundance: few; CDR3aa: CASSLNSLNGIYGYTF; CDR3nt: TGTGCCAGCAGCTTAAACAGCCTCAACGGCATTTATGGCTACACCTTC
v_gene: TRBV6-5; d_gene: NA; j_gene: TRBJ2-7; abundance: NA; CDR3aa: CASSYSIGGIYEQYF; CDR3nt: TGTGCCAGCAGTTACTCGATTGGCGGGATCTACGAGCAGTACTTC